This TCR beta chain is drawn from a study of blood T cell repertoires in COVID-19 (dated by TCRdb to the early 2020s). For the wider study: Samples from collaborators originated in the United States, Italy and Spain and spanned both the acute and convalescent phases of COVID-19. The material from the prospective study consisted of cDNA or gDNA derived from T cells, B-cell-depleted T cells, or PBMCs. The dataset comprised deeply sampled blood TCRbeta repertoires from subjects exposed to, actively infected with, or recovered from COVID-19. The repertoires were made available in a free public database intended to serve as a resource for research on the immune response to SARS-CoV-2. The samples were drawn from two sources: the first 160 participants of the ongoing ImmuneRACE study, and fewer than 1,500 subjects contributed by 6 global collaborators. A de-identified subject ID, COVID-19 status, age in years and sex were almost always included in the sample metadata. HLA class I and class II types, where available, came from metadata supplied by the sample provider rather than from assay-based typing. Summary of the overall study and its limitations: How much clinical and demographic metadata was included differed by source and by participant, and the metadata was provided uncurated.

In Seattle, one collaborating source enrolled patients while the infection was active and tracked those patients longitudinally over the course of disease. Each collaborating institution followed its own protocols to collect whole blood in K2EDTA tubes. For TCRbeta analysis, collaborator samples were shipped as frozen whole blood, as isolated PBMCs, or as DNA extracted from either sample type. The immunoSEQ Assay, a bias-controlled multiplex PCR, was used to amplify TCRbeta CDR3 regions from genomic DNA. In the source study's methods: Within the assay, amplification of reference gene primers was used to estimate how many nucleated cells each sample contained. To quantify the absolute abundance of each unique TCRbeta CDR3 rearrangement, sequence reads were collapsed and filtered. Productive Simpson clonality was computed per sample as the square root of Simpson's diversity index over productive rearrangements. TCRdb holds this immuneACCESS table with in-frame rearrangements only. Some clones are missing; in checked studies, unresolved V genes explain under half, and the rest has no known cause. That table gives V, J and clone size, and the DNA gave D and trimming. For this sample the table gives over 200,000 clones, of which 90% were detected only once. The ten most abundant clones make up roughly 2.7% of the sample.

With regard to this clone: Its antigen target is currently unknown. It has no much larger one-base neighbor in the sample; base qualities were not kept.

V trim: 1 base; J trim: 6 bases; unmatched bases: 6. The cysteine opens and the phenylalanine closes a CDR3 of 16 amino acids. Of the read, only the CDR3 DNA is kept; its 48 bases are in frame from base 1. Reading the germline V gene gives CDR1 MDHEN and CDR2 SYDVKM. The TCR was taken from a young man with COVID-19, enrolled during active disease. Sequencing input: peripheral blood. The rearrangement combines TRBV28 with TRBJ2-2, and 9 junctional nucleotides match TRBD2. The nucleotide sequence is TGTGCCAGCAGTTTATTTTGGAGCGGGGGGTCCGGGGAGCTGTTTTTT. Its amino acids are CASSLFWSGGSGELFF.